Listed below are T cell receptor beta chains from one sample, sequenced in a study of cytomegalovirus exposure and HLA in healthy donors. The assay was immunoSEQ multiplex PCR, and TCRdb's table has in-frame clones only and misses some. Of roughly 120,000 clones in the sample, just under 80% were seen once. Input material: PBMCs. The receptors stem from a man aged 25-45 years in good health and CMV-seronegative. The CDR3 runs from the conserved cysteine through the conserved F or W. D genes are given only for firm matches. A clone size is listed for some rows: how often the clone was seen (once, few, many), or a class if it is expanded.

CDR3 DNA: TGTGCCAGCAGCTCCACACTTAGGGACAGGGGACGCCGCGCAGATACGCAGTATTTT; CDR3 protein: CASSSTLRDRGRRADTQYF; J gene: TRBJ2-3; V gene: TRBV7-9; D gene: TRBD1; CDR3 length: 19; clone size: .
CDR3 DNA: TGTGCCAGCATGAGAGGGAGGCAGGTTAACACTGAAGCTTTCTTT; CDR3 protein: CASMRGRQVNTEAFF; J gene: TRBJ1-1; V gene: TRBV6-1; D gene: .; CDR3 length: 15; clone size: few
CDR3 DNA: TGTGCCTGGAGTCCTACGTACACTGAAGCTTTCTTT; CDR3 protein: CAWSPTYTEAFF; J gene: TRBJ1-1; V gene: TRBV30; D gene: .; CDR3 length: 12; clone size: .
CDR3 DNA: TGTGCCAGCAGTGACTCTGGAGGGTACGGCGGCTACACCTTC; CDR3 protein: CASSDSGGYGGYTF; J gene: TRBJ1-2; V gene: TRBV6-4; D gene: .; CDR3 length: 14; clone size: .
CDR3 DNA: TGTGCCAGCAGCCAAGCGAGTACCAGGGGGGACACTGAAGCTTTCTTT; CDR3 protein: CASSQASTRGDTEAFF; J gene: TRBJ1-1; V gene: TRBV4-2; D gene: TRBD1; CDR3 length: 16; clone size: .
CDR3 DNA: TGTGCCAGCAGTTTCGGTAGCGGGAGGGAAGACCTTCCCACAGATACGCAGTATTTT; CDR3 protein: CASSFGSGREDLPTDTQYF; J gene: TRBJ2-3; V gene: TRBV28; D gene: TRBD2; CDR3 length: 19; clone size: .
CDR3 DNA: TGCAGCGCAGGGAAGGGATTCTACGAGCAGTACTTC; CDR3 protein: CSAGKGFYEQYF; J gene: TRBJ2-7; V gene: TRBV29-1; D gene: .; CDR3 length: 12; clone size: .
CDR3 DNA: TGTGCCAGTAGTAAAGACAGGGGTTGGGATGAAGCTTTCTTT; CDR3 protein: CASSKDRGWDEAFF; J gene: TRBJ1-1; V gene: TRBV19; D gene: TRBD1; CDR3 length: 14; clone size: .
CDR3 DNA: TGTGCCAGCGGCAGGGACTATGGCTACACCTTC; CDR3 protein: CASGRDYGYTF; J gene: TRBJ1-2; V gene: TRBV2; D gene: .; CDR3 length: 11; clone size: once
CDR3 DNA: TGTGCCAGTCACTCAAAAAATGGGGGCCGTAACTATGGCTACACCTTC; CDR3 protein: CASHSKNGGRNYGYTF; J gene: TRBJ1-2; V gene: TRBV19; D gene: .; CDR3 length: 16; clone size: .
CDR3 DNA: TGTGCCAGTAGGGGGGACAGAGCTTACAATGAGCAGTTCTTC; CDR3 protein: CASRGDRAYNEQFF; J gene: TRBJ2-1; V gene: TRBV19; D gene: TRBD1; CDR3 length: 14; clone size: few
CDR3 DNA: TGTGCCAGCAGCAGGACTAGCCCAGAGACCCAGTACTTC; CDR3 protein: CASSRTSPETQYF; J gene: TRBJ2-5; V gene: TRBV6-6; D gene: TRBD2; CDR3 length: 13; clone size: .
CDR3 DNA: TGCGCCAGCAGCCAAGATTCGAGGGGGAAGGCCTCTGGGGCCAACGTCCTGACTTTC; CDR3 protein: CASSQDSRGKASGANVLTF; J gene: TRBJ2-6; V gene: TRBV4-1; D gene: .; CDR3 length: 19; clone size: .
CDR3 DNA: TGTGCCAGCAGTTCATTGCGGGTCAACTACTACGAGCAGTACTTC; CDR3 protein: CASSSLRVNYYEQYF; J gene: TRBJ2-7; V gene: TRBV6-5; D gene: .; CDR3 length: 15; clone size: once